This TCR beta chain comes out of a study of T cell responses to AZD1222 COVID-19 vaccine (dated by TCRdb to the early 2020s). Notes on the research overall: AZD1222 recipients given second doses at about 4 weeks or at about 12 weeks were pooled, since spike-specific TCR depth and breadth were not found to differ between the two schedules. A total of about 230 trial participants underwent TCR sequencing, of whom around 200 received two doses of AZD1222 and around 25 received two doses of the MenACWY control vaccine. Trial participants were enrolled by age into subgroups of 18-55, 56-69 and 70-plus years, and 148, 28 and 57 TCR-sequenced participants, respectively, were included in these subgroups. What the research found in general, with its limitations: Conclusions about previously exposed vaccinees are limited, since just six AZD1222 recipients were seropositive for SARS-CoV-2 at baseline. Participants were mostly white British, with more females than males. The authors suggested clonal diversity may have been underestimated. After two AZD1222 doses, spike-specific TCR breadth and depth were significantly higher than at day 0 and than in MenACWY recipients. Reportedly, close to half of the unique spike-specific TCRs recognized epitopes lying outside the regions that are mutated in the B.1.351 and B.1.1.7 variants. No day 14 peak-response samples were available, so repertoires were characterized only after the peak T cell response. CD4 TCRs associated with the vaccine covered the entire spike protein, and the dominant responses were in regions 160-218 and 743-854. In the small 56-69-year group, the increase in depth fell short of significance, most likely because of low power.

The germline V gene (reference sequence) yields LNHDA for CDR1 and SQIVND for CDR2. Reading from cysteine to phenylalanine, the CDR3 counts 15 amino acids. The read is trimmed to its CDR3 DNA, 45 bases read in frame from base 1. V sheds 7 bases and J sheds 3 bases, leaving 16 bases between their ends. Notes on this clone: No cognate antigen has been identified for it. Base quality data are lacking; no much larger clone is found one base away.

The CDR3 regions of human TCRbeta chains were analyzed by immunosequencing. The source study handled its data this way. TCRs in the repertoires were matched against a reference library of SARS-CoV-2-specific TCRs that had been generated with the MIRA antigen-specificity platform. Breadth was defined as the fraction of unique TCRs that were SARS-CoV-2-associated, and depth was defined as the fraction of total T cells that were SARS-CoV-2-associated. Using the MIRA data, each spike-specific TCR was assigned both to the spike region to which the TCR was reactive and to a CD4 or CD8 class. Log10-transformed breadth and depth values were compared by one-way ANOVA with Sidak's multiple comparisons tests. The immuneACCESS repertoire file appears here via TCRdb, limited to in-frame rearrangements. These files lack a portion of the clones; in checked studies, under half of the deficit traces to unresolved V genes, and the cause of the others is not known. V and J calls and clone size are given by that table; D and trimming were obtained from the DNA. The sample table holds about 83,000 clones, of which roughly 88% were seen once. 8.7% of the sample is taken by the ten largest.

This specimen's time point label, interpreted: baseline before first vaccination. Vaccinee samples were obtained from the UK trials COV001 and COV002, which included a single-blind randomized controlled phase 2/3 trial of AZD1222 (ChAdOx1 nCoV-19) in healthy adults. For TCRbeta chain sequencing, PBMC samples were collected from trial participants at day 0 and at day 28 after the second dose. The sample here was peripheral blood, taken on day 0 of AZD1222 vaccination. This sequence uses TRBV19 and TRBJ2-1; the D gene assignment is perhaps TRBD1 or TRBD2, with each matching 5 bases. The sequence derives from an adult in good health. The DNA reads TGTGCCAGTAACGAGGGACGGGCTCACTACAATGAGCAGTTCTTC. Its amino acids are CASNEGRAHYNEQFF.